Sequencing of this T cell receptor (beta chain) was carried out in a study of T cell changes during pregnancy in multiple sclerosis. Clones were read by immunoSEQ multiplex PCR, and TCRdb kept only the in-frame ones, dropping some. This table has about 73,000 clones, roughly nine tenths appearing once. J gave up 5 bases and V 4 bases, and 4 bases lay outside the gene matches. The germline CDR1 and CDR2 sequences are SQVTM and ANQGSEA. The CDR3 is 14 residues long. The receptor was derived from a female donor in good health, enrolled as a control in a pregnancy study. This rearrangement joins TRBV29-1 to TRBJ1-3, with 11 bases lining up with TRBD1. This sample comprised peripheral blood, obtained after pregnancy. The DNA for the CDR3 is TGCAGCGTTGCGGACAGGGGGCAACGAAACACCATATATTTT. This translates into CSVADRGQRNTIYF.